Each of the 16 T cell receptor beta chains below was sequenced from the same sample in a study of human T cells and chemical hapten exposure (dated by TCRdb to the early 2020s). Per the publication, the time point label means: pre-sensitization, week 0. Reading the label with the study, this specimen's treatment or condition is: therapeutic diphenylcyclopropenone sensitization with weekly scalp DPC. The library came from RACE. For sequencing, a NextSeq 500 was employed. The public reads were run again by TCRdb, first through fastp at Q25 and then through MiXCR, and only productive beta chains were kept. One record per CDR3 amino acid sequence lists the most common genes and DNA. This sample holds about 98,000 distinct CDR3 sequences; roughly a tenth were observed only once. Clones ranked in the top ten supply around 3.1% of the sample. The specimen comprised whole blood, sampled in connection with sensitization to the hapten diphenylcyclopropenone (DPC). Receptors originate from an older woman with alopecia areata. Some clones in this sample may be carry-over from other donors' samples.

This clonotype was observed at least ten times. The gene calls are TRBV7-2 and TRBJ2-7, with D uncertain. The CDR3 covers 11 residues. The ends were cut back, 6 bases at V and 1 base at J, with 4 bases in the middle. The germline V gene has CDR1 SGHTA and CDR2 FQGNSA. The CDR3 protein is CASSKSYEQYF. As DNA, the CDR3 is TGTGCCAGCAGTAAGTCCTACGAGCAGTACTTC.

This clonotype has at least ten counts. DNA of the CDR3: TGTGCCAGCAGCTTAAATCAGGGGGAGACCCAGTACTTC. Its translation: CASSLNQGETQYF. The rearrangement links TRBV7-3 to TRBJ2-5, with a possible D match to TRBD1 (6 bases). V lost 1 base and J 5 bases, leaving 8 bases between the germline ends. This CDR3 has 13 residues. Germline assignment: CDR1 SGHTA and CDR2 FQGTGA.

This rearrangement joins TRBV29-1 to TRBJ1-4; a possible D gene is TRBD1 (5 bases). This CDR3 comprises 14 residues. V was trimmed by 7 bases and J by 0 bases, leaving 12 bases between them. Germline V lookup: CDR1 SQVTM, CDR2 ANQGSEA. In DNA, the CDR3 is TGCAGCGCTCGAGACAGCGCAACTAATGAAAAACTGTTTTTT. It is translated as CSARDSATNEKLFF. Using reference TRBV29-1 and TRBJ1-4 for the parts outside the CDR3, the full variable domain is SAVISQKPSRDICQRGTSLTIQCQVDSQVTMMFWYRQQPGQSLTLIATANQGSEATYESGFVIDKFPISRPNLTFSTLTVSNMSPEDSSIYLCSARDSATNEKLFFGSGTQLSVL.

This clonotype showed up many times. The chain couples TRBV7-8 to TRBJ1-1, with D perhaps TRBD1 (6 bases). Trimming cost V 4 bases and J 5 bases, with 14 bases left between them. Germline loops: CDR1 SGHVS, CDR2 FQNEAQ. This CDR3 has 14 residues. DNA of the CDR3: TGTGCCAGCAGCTATATACAGGGCTGGACTGAAGCTTTCTTT. This encodes CASSYIQGWTEAFF.

J is TRBJ2-3 and V is TRBV18; D is possibly TRBD1 (6 bases). V was shortened by 3 bases and J by 0 bases, with 16 bases between the two germline ends. This CDR3 is 17 amino acids long. Germline lookup yields CDR1 KGHSH and CDR2 LQKENI. CDR3 protein: CASSPSPQGPSTDTQYF. The CDR3 nucleotides read TGTGCCAGCTCACCCTCCCCACAGGGCCCTAGCACAGATACGCAGTATTTT.

This clonotype was observed a few times. For the CDR3, the DNA is TGCAGTGCTAGAGAGGCTAGCGGCACAGATACGCAGTATTTT. Protein product: CSAREASGTDTQYF. The chain employs TRBV20-1 and TRBJ2-3, with D possibly matching TRBD2 (6 bases). Trimming took off 0 bases at V and 1 base at J, with 8 bases between the two ends. The CDR3 has 14 residues. Per the germline V gene, CDR1 is DFQATT and CDR2 is SNEGSKA (reference sequence).

As for this clonotype: One end of the junction varies from germline; a read error may be responsible. The chain joins TRBV11-2 to TRBJ1-3, with unresolved D. In germline, CDR1 is SGHAT, CDR2 FQNNGV. The CDR3 totals 16 residues. CDR3 bases: TGTGCCAACAGCTTATTCGTCGGGGTCTCTGGAAACACCATATATTTT. It encodes CANSLFVGVSGNTIYF.

A few counts support this clonotype. This sequence joins TRBV6-1 and TRBJ2-7; no reliable D call. The V and J ends lost 2 bases and 5 bases respectively, with 10 bases between them. Germline lookup yields CDR1 MNHNS and CDR2 SASEGT. The CDR3 extends over 13 amino acids. The DNA of the CDR3 is TGTGCCAGCAGTGAAACAGCTTGGGACGAGCAGTACTTC. Amino acid sequence: CASSETAWDEQYF.

This clonotype was picked up many times. This sequence joins TRBV10-3 and TRBJ2-7, with D tentatively TRBD2 (6 bases). V lost 7 bases, J lost 0 bases, and 13 bases lay in between. Germline CDR1 and CDR2: ENHRY and SYGVKD. This CDR3 contains 14 residues. The CDR3 loop reads CAIKNQGLSYEQYF. DNA of the CDR3: TGTGCCATCAAGAATCAGGGACTCTCCTACGAGCAGTACTTC.

This clonotype has a handful of counts. The chain has TRBV20-1 and TRBJ2-3; 11 bases map to TRBD2. CDR3 size: 18 residues. The germline V gene has CDR1 DFQATT and CDR2 SNEGSKA (reference sequence). V dropped 6 bases and J dropped 0; count of bases not matched to a gene: 14. The CDR3 DNA reads as TGCAGTGCCATCCTCCCGGGACTAGCGGTGGGGAGCACAGATACGCAGTATTTT. Its translation is CSAILPGLAVGSTDTQYF.

This clonotype was detected ten times or more. The rearrangement joins TRBV10-2 to TRBJ1-2; no clear D gene. This CDR3 has 13 residues. Trimming took off 2 bases at V and 4 bases at J, with 8 bases between the two ends. CDR1 is WSHSY and CDR2 is SAAADI in the germline V gene. The CDR3 loop reads CASSELLTYGYTF. In nucleotides, the CDR3 is TGCGCCAGCAGTGAGCTCTTGACCTATGGCTACACCTTC.

This clonotype was seen repeatedly, ten times or more. The CDR3 reads CSAGRIIIYEQYF. The CDR3 region has the DNA TGCAGTGCGGGGAGGATTATTATCTACGAGCAGTACTTC. The V gene is TRBV20-1, the J gene TRBJ2-7; the D gene is possibly TRBD2 (6 bases). Trimming removed 6 bases at V and 3 bases at J, with 15 bases between. Germline CDR1 is DFQATT and CDR2 is SNEGSKA (reference sequence). The CDR3 runs to 13 residues.

This clonotype was counted a few times. The V gene is TRBV19, the J gene TRBJ2-3; 7 bases are shared with TRBD2. Trimming at V came to 7 bases and at J to 6 bases, leaving 13 bases not matched to a gene. Germline V gene data show CDR1 as LNHDA and CDR2 as SQIVND (reference sequence). This CDR3 spans 15 amino acids. The CDR3 protein is CASNERGLSSDTQYF. DNA for the CDR3: TGTGCCAGTAATGAGAGGGGACTATCATCGGATACGCAGTATTTT.

This clonotype was detected many times. The chain has TRBV6-6 and TRBJ2-5; 7 bases align to TRBD2. This CDR3 has 18 amino acids. V shed 7 bases, J shed 2 bases, and the junction held 19 bases outside the gene matches. Germline CDR1 reads MNHNY; CDR2 reads SVGAGI (reference sequence). The CDR3 DNA reads as TGTGCCAGCACAAGCTCCGCTGCCGGGCGGGGGAAACAAGAGACCCAGTACTTC. Its protein is CASTSSAAGRGKQETQYF.

This clonotype was observed a few times. V usage is TRBV10-1 and J usage is TRBJ1-4, with D hard to call. CDR1 and CDR2 (germline): WNHNN, SYGVQD (reference sequence). V was cut by 2 bases and J by 5 bases, with 6 bases left in between. This CDR3 comprises 13 residues. The CDR3 is CASSEVLNEKLFF. The DNA of the CDR3 is TGCGCCAGCAGTGAGGTCCTGAATGAAAAACTGTTTTTT.

This clonotype was seen a handful of times. The chain uses TRBV3-1 and TRBJ1-1; D gene uncertain. The CDR3 runs to 13 residues. Trimming left V 4 bases short and J 1 base short, with 7 bases between. Germline V lookup: CDR1 LGHDT, CDR2 YNNKEL (reference sequence). This CDR3 is CASSPAANTEAFF. CDR3 sequence (DNA): TGTGCCAGCAGCCCGGCCGCGAACACTGAAGCTTTCTTT.